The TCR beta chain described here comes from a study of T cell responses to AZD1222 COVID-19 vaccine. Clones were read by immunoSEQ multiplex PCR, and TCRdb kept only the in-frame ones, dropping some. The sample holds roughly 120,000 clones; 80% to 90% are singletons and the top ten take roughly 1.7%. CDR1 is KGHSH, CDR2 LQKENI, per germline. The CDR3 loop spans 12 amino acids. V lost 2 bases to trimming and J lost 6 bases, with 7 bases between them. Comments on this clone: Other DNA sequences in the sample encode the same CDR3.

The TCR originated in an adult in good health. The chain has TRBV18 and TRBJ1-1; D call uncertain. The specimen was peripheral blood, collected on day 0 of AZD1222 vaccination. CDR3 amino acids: CASSPAGPEAFF. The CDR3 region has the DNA TGTGCCAGCTCACCAGCGGGTCCTGAAGCTTTCTTT. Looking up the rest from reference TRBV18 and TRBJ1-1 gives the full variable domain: NAGVMQNPRHLVRRRGQEARLRCSPMKGHSHVYWYRQLPEEGLKFMVYLQKENIIDESGMPKERFSAEFPKEGPSILRIQQVVRGDSAAYFCASSPAGPEAFFGQGTRLTVV.